The next 27 T cell receptor beta chains were all read from a single sample in a study of T cell responses to AZD1222 COVID-19 vaccine. Sequenced by immunoSEQ multiplex PCR; TCRdb stores in-frame clones only, minus some. The sample contains under 150,000 clones, roughly 92% of which appear only once. This specimen consisted of peripheral blood, obtained 28 days after the second AZD1222 dose. These receptors were obtained from an adult who received the AZD1222 COVID-19 vaccine.

CDR3 in amino acids: CATSRDRVGGDAFF. The CDR3 nucleotides read TGTGCCACCAGCAGAGATAGGGTGGGAGGGGACGCTTTCTTT. V usage is TRBV15 and J usage is TRBJ1-1; a weak D match, TRBD1 (5 bases). The CDR3 is made up of 14 amino acids. CDR1 LNHNV and CDR2 YYDKDF come from the germline V gene (reference sequence). With 0 bases removed from V and 11 bases from J, the gap between germline ends came to 16 bases.

This rearrangement joins TRBV4-2 to TRBJ2-5, with 8 bases aligning to TRBD2. Trimming cost V 1 base and J 5 bases; bases outside gene matches: 6. Germline V gene lookup returns CDR1 LGHNA and CDR2 YNFKEQ. There are 15 residues in the CDR3. The CDR3 nucleotides read TGTGCCAGCAGCCAAGTTCCGACTAGCGCGGAGACCCAGTACTTC. This gives the protein CASSQVPTSAETQYF.

V usage is TRBV7-9 and J usage is TRBJ1-2; D ambiguous. V shed 3 bases and J shed 5 bases, with 10 bases lying between them. The CDR3 runs 13 residues. Germline CDR1 SEHNR, CDR2 FQNEAQ (reference sequence). The CDR3 sequence is CASSLTSGYGYTF. DNA of the CDR3: TGTGCCAGCAGCTTGACATCGGGATATGGCTACACCTTC. Full variable domain (missing parts from reference TRBV7-9 and TRBJ1-2): DTGVSQNPRHKITKRGQNVTFRCDPISEHNRLYWYRQTLGQGPEFLTYFQNEAQLEKSRLLSDRFSAERPKGSFSTLEIQRTEQGDSAMYLCASSLTSGYGYTFGSGTRLTVV.

The chain links TRBV19 to TRBJ1-5, with D possibly being TRBD1 (6 bases). This CDR3 has 14 residues. Germline V gene lookup returns CDR1 LNHDA and CDR2 SQIVND (reference sequence). Trimming left V 8 bases short and J 1 base short, with 12 bases between. Here the CDR3 DNA reads TGTGCCAGTCGGGGGGCTGGGAGCAATCAGCCCCAGCATTTT. Its protein is CASRGAGSNQPQHF.

The CDR3: CATSGVGQGAGYTF. The CDR3 DNA reads as TGCGCCACCTCCGGGGTTGGACAGGGGGCTGGCTACACCTTC. The chain links TRBV5-1 to TRBJ1-2, with TRBD1 matching 11 bases. V shed 9 bases, J shed 7 bases, and the junction held 11 bases outside the gene matches. The CDR3 has 14 residues. Germline assignment: CDR1 SGHRS and CDR2 YFSETQ.

This chain uses TRBV7-2 with TRBJ2-7; D remains ambiguous. The CDR3 is 14 residues long. Germline CDR1 is SGHTA and CDR2 is FQGNSA. Deletions cut 5 bases from V and 0 bases from J, with 11 bases between. The DNA for the CDR3 is TGTGCCAGCAGCCTAGACTGGAACTCCTACGAGCAGTACTTC. This encodes CASSLDWNSYEQYF.

The gene calls are TRBV4-2 and TRBJ1-1; no clear D gene. Trimming stripped 1 base from V and 10 bases from J, with 10 bases between. From germline, CDR1 is LGHNA and CDR2 YNFKEQ. There are 12 residues in the CDR3. CDR3 loop: CASSQVGNIAFF. The DNA for the CDR3 is TGTGCCAGCAGCCAAGTGGGGAACATAGCTTTCTTT.

The chain uses TRBV5-4 and TRBJ2-7, with D maybe TRBD2 (5 bases). The CDR3 covers 13 residues. Trimming stripped 1 base from V and 5 bases from J, with 10 bases between. Germline CDR1 reads SGHNT; CDR2 reads YYREEE (reference sequence). CDR3 protein: CASSLSGIDEQYF. CDR3 nucleotide sequence: TGTGCCAGCAGCTTGTCCGGGATTGACGAGCAGTACTTC.

The chain links TRBV18 to TRBJ2-2; D not certain. This CDR3 is built from 12 residues. V dropped 2 bases and J dropped 6 bases, with 4 bases sitting between them. Germline V CDR1 and CDR2: KGHSH, LQKENI. This CDR3 is CASSPGAGELFF. The CDR3 DNA reads TGTGCCAGCTCACCAGGGGCCGGGGAGCTGTTTTTT.

The CDR3 loop reads CASSLDLGSPLHF. The DNA for the CDR3 is TGTGCCAGCAGTTTAGACTTGGGGTCACCCCTCCACTTT. This chain uses TRBV12-3 or TRBV12-4 with TRBJ1-6; no reliable D call. The CDR3 runs 13 residues. V was clipped by 1 base and J by 10 bases, with 8 bases between them.

The V gene is TRBV5-6, the J gene TRBJ2-7, with D hard to call. CDR3 length: 12 residues. The V gene's germline CDR1 is SGHDT and CDR2 YYEEEE. V shed 4 bases and J shed 3 bases, with 8 bases lying between them. As DNA, the CDR3 is TGTGCCAGCAGCGTTTACAGCTACGAGCAGTACTTC. This encodes CASSVYSYEQYF. Complete variable domain (other parts from reference TRBV5-6 and TRBJ2-7): DAGVTQSPTHLIKTRGQQVTLRCSPKSGHDTVSWYQQALGQGPQFIFQYYEEEERQRGNFPDRFSGHQFPNYSSELNVNALLLGDSALYLCASSVYSYEQYFGPGTRLTVT.

The chain employs TRBV5-3 and TRBJ1-5; possibly TRBD1 for D (5 bases). TRBV5-3 is flagged as an ORF with uncertain function. Trimming took off 5 bases at V and 1 base at J, with 13 bases between the two ends. The CDR3 sequence is 15 residues long. In DNA, the CDR3 is TGTGCCAGAAGGCCTCCAGACAGCAGCAATCAGCCCCAGCATTTT. Its translation is CARRPPDSSNQPQHF.

The chain joins TRBV19 to TRBJ1-5; D uncertain. This CDR3 has 15 residues. From germline, CDR1 is LNHDA and CDR2 SQIVND (reference sequence). The V end lost 5 bases, the J end lost 1 base, and 12 bases lay between the germline ends. The CDR3 nucleotides read TGTGCCAGTAGTGTACAAATACGAAGCAATCAGCCCCAGCATTTT. It is translated as CASSVQIRSNQPQHF.

V gene TRBV7-3 combines with J gene TRBJ1-1, with a tentative D call TRBD1 (6 bases). The CDR3 totals 13 residues. Trimming removed 0 bases at V and 5 bases at J, with 7 bases between. The germline V gene encodes CDR1 SGHTA and CDR2 FQGTGA. The CDR3 spells CASSLTGGTEAFF. The CDR3, as DNA: TGTGCCAGCAGCTTAACAGGGGGAACTGAAGCTTTCTTT.

The chain combines TRBV3-1 (or the pseudogene TRBV3-2) with TRBJ2-7; the match to TRBD1 covers 9 bases. The CDR3 is 16 amino acids. With 0 bases clipped from V and 5 bases from J, the junction kept 8 bases outside the gene matches. Germline CDR1 LGHDT, CDR2 YNNKEL (reference sequence). The CDR3 here is CASSQDLGQGRDEQYF. Here the CDR3 DNA reads TGTGCCAGCAGCCAAGATTTAGGACAGGGGCGGGACGAGCAGTACTTC.

The chain combines TRBV14 with TRBJ1-3; D gene unclear. This CDR3 has 12 amino acids. Germline values: CDR1 SGHDN, CDR2 FVKESK. V was trimmed by 0 bases and J by 4 bases, leaving 1 base between them. CDR3 in amino acids: CASSQEGNTIYF. The CDR3 bases are TGTGCCAGCAGCCAAGAAGGAAACACCATATATTTT.

The gene calls are TRBV6-2 or TRBV6-3 and TRBJ2-7, with 7 bases lining up with TRBD1. The junction had 4 bases not matched to a gene; V was cut back by 2 bases and J by 6 bases. This CDR3 spans 13 amino acids. Looked up from germline, CDR1 is MNHEY and CDR2 is SVGEGT. In DNA, the CDR3 is TGTGCCAGCAGTTACCGGGACAGCATCGAGCAGTACTTC. Protein sequence: CASSYRDSIEQYF.

The rearrangement joins TRBV28 to TRBJ2-1; 7 bases line up with TRBD2. V trimming: 2 bases; J trimming: 4 bases; junction bases outside the gene matches: 5. The germline V gene encodes CDR1 MDHEN and CDR2 SYDVKM. The CDR3 spans 15 residues. CDR3: CASSLAGEGYNEQFF. The CDR3 DNA reads as TGTGCCAGCAGTTTAGCGGGGGAGGGTTACAATGAGCAGTTCTTC.

This clone has only one observation. The gene calls are TRBV19 and TRBJ1-4, with a possible D match to TRBD1 (6 bases). Trimming shortened V by 7 bases and J by 4 bases, and 19 bases separated the two germline ends. Germline V CDR1 and CDR2: LNHDA, SQIVND (reference sequence). CDR3 length: 16 amino acids. The CDR3 nucleotides read TGTGCCAGTAAAGTCGCGGCAGGGGCGGATAATGAAAAACTGTTTTTT. Amino acid sequence: CASKVAAGADNEKLFF. The full variable domain, its missing parts supplied by reference TRBV19 and TRBJ1-4, is DGGITQSPKYLFRKEGQNVTLSCEQNLNHDAMYWYRQDPGQGLRLIYYSQIVNDFQKGDIAEGYSVSREKKESFPLTVTSAQKNPTAFYLCASKVAAGADNEKLFFGSGTQLSVL.

The CDR3 DNA reads as TGTGCCAGTAGTATAGTTACAGGGGCCACCTACGAGCAGTACTTC. Translating gives CASSIVTGATYEQYF. This sequence joins TRBV19 and TRBJ2-7, with TRBD1 matching over 7 bases. Trimming took 1 base from V and 2 from J; bases not matched to a gene: 5. CDR3 length equals 15 residues. Germline CDR1 and CDR2: LNHDA and SQIVND (reference sequence).

The chain has TRBV5-6 and TRBJ1-1, with D unclear. CDR1 and CDR2 (germline): SGHDT, YYEEEE. This CDR3 has 14 residues. V shed 0 bases and J shed 3 bases, with 9 bases lying between them. CDR3 loop: CASSLVVSDTEAFF. CDR3 bases: TGTGCCAGCAGCTTGGTGGTCTCCGACACTGAAGCTTTCTTT.

The chain links TRBV18 to TRBJ2-2; D gene unclear. This CDR3 is built from 14 residues. Germline lookup yields CDR1 KGHSH and CDR2 LQKENI. V was clipped by 3 bases and J by 1 base, with 6 bases between them. CDR3 in amino acids: CASSPERNTGELFF. DNA for the CDR3: TGTGCCAGCTCACCGGAAAGGAACACCGGGGAGCTGTTTTTT.

The genes are TRBV12-5 and TRBJ1-1; 7 nucleotides match TRBD1. J gave up 1 base and V 1 base, and 9 bases lay outside the gene matches. In germline, CDR1 is LGHNT, CDR2 FRNRAP. This CDR3 has 17 amino acids. The CDR3 DNA reads as TGTGCTAGTGGTTTGGCAACCGCGACAGGGACGAACACTGAAGCTTTCTTT. It translates to CASGLATATGTNTEAFF.

The sample holds a few counts of this clone. The gene calls are TRBV2 and TRBJ2-7, with unresolved D. Germline lookup yields CDR1 SNHLY and CDR2 FYNNEI. The CDR3 contains 15 residues. Trimming removed 2 bases at V and 6 bases at J, with 17 bases between. The CDR3 protein is CASSERAGRSSEQYF. CDR3 DNA sequence: TGTGCCAGCAGTGAAAGGGCTGGGCGTTCGAGCGAGCAGTACTTC.

J is TRBJ2-7 and V is TRBV18, with D possibly called TRBD1 or TRBD2 (5 bases each). The germline gives CDR1 KGHSH, CDR2 LQKENI. V was clipped by 4 bases and J by 3 bases, with 10 bases between them. CDR3 size: 13 residues. The CDR3 reads CASSLRDRYEQYF. For the CDR3, the DNA is TGTGCCAGCTCACTCCGGGACCGCTACGAGCAGTACTTC.

The chain recombines TRBV5-6 with TRBJ1-3; TRBD1 is a possible D gene (5 bases). The germline V and J ends were trimmed by 3 bases and 5 bases, with 15 bases remaining between them. Germline-derived CDR1 and CDR2 are SGHDT and YYEEEE. The CDR3 length is 15 residues. The CDR3 sequence is CASSSDSTSRNTIYF. The CDR3 DNA reads as TGTGCCAGCAGCTCTGACAGTACGTCCCGAAACACCATATATTTT.

This clone was counted once. V usage is TRBV30 and J usage is TRBJ2-1, with TRBD2 matching over 10 bases. This CDR3 has 14 amino acids. Unmatched junction bases numbered 7, after V lost 4 bases and J lost 7 bases. CDR1 and CDR2 from the germline V gene are GTSNPN and SVGIG (reference sequence). The CDR3 reads CAWKSLAGVNEQFF. The CDR3 nucleotides are TGTGCCTGGAAGAGTCTAGCGGGAGTTAATGAGCAGTTCTTC.